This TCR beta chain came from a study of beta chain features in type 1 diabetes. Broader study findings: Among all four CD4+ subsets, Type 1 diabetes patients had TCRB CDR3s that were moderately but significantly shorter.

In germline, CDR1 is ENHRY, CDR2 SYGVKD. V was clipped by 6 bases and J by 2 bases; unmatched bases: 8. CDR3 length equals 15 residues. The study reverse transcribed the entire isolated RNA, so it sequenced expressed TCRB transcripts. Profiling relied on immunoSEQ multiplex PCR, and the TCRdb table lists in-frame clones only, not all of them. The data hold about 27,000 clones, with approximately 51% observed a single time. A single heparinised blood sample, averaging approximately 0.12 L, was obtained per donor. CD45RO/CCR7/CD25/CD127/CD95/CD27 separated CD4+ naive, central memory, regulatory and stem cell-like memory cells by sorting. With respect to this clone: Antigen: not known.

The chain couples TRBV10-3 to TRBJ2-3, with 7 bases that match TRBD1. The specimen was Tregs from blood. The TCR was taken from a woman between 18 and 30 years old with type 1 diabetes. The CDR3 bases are TGTGCCATCAGAGGAACAGGGGCACCCACAGATACGCAGTATTTT. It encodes CAIRGTGAPTDTQYF.